The 5 T cell receptor beta chains below all came from one sample that was sequenced in a study of memory CD4+ T cells and cytomegalovirus serostatus. Profiling relied on immunoSEQ multiplex PCR, and the TCRdb table lists in-frame clones only, not all of them. The sample has approximately 46,000 clones, 70% to 80% seen once. The sort gate was single viable CD3+CD4+CD8-CD45RO+ cells for memory CD4+ T cells. The source material was memory CD4+ T cells from blood. Source of these receptors: an adult in good health and CMV-seronegative.

This clone is medium-sized in the sample. This rearrangement joins TRBV30 to TRBJ1-1; a weak D match, TRBD1 (6 bases). Per the germline V gene, CDR1 is GTSNPN and CDR2 is SVGIG (reference sequence). Trimming pared 6 bases from V and 0 bases from J, leaving 11 bases between. The CDR3 extends over 13 amino acids. The CDR3: CACARGMNTEAFF. The CDR3 DNA sequence: TGTGCCTGTGCCAGGGGAATGAACACTGAAGCTTTCTTT. Full variable domain (rest looked up from reference TRBV30 and TRBJ1-1): SQTIHQWPATLVQPVGSPLSLECTVEGTSNPNLYWYRQAAGRGLQLLFYSVGIGQISSEVPQNLSASRPQDRQFILSSKKLLLSDSGFYLCACARGMNTEAFFGQGTRLTVV.

The chain has TRBV27 and TRBJ2-7, with D hard to call. CDR1 MNHEY and CDR2 SMNVEV come from the germline V gene (reference sequence). This CDR3 has 12 amino acids. V shed 6 bases and J shed 3 bases, with 9 bases lying between them. CDR3 coding DNA: TGTGCCAGCAGCTCCGTCGGCTACGAGCAGTACTTC. Translated: CASSSVGYEQYF.

About this clone itself: The identical CDR3 is also encoded by other nucleotide sequences in the sample. The chain combines TRBV7-2 with TRBJ2-6, with D possibly matching TRBD2 (5 bases). CDR3 size: 15 residues. Trimming shortened V by 1 base and J by 4 bases, and 8 bases separated the two germline ends. The germline gives CDR1 SGHTA, CDR2 FQGNSA. Here the CDR3 DNA reads TGTGCCAGCAGCTTAGGAGGGCCCGGGGCCAACGTCCTGACTTTC. Translated: CASSLGGPGANVLTF. The complete variable domain, with remaining parts taken from reference TRBV7-2 and TRBJ2-6, reads GAGVSQSPSNKVTEKGKDVELRCDPISGHTALYWYRQSLGQGLEFLIYFQGNSAPDKSGLPSDRFSAERTGGSVSTLTIQRTQQEDSAVYLCASSLGGPGANVLTFGAGSRLTVL.

This chain uses TRBV9 with TRBJ2-3; D may be TRBD1 or TRBD2 (5 bases each). The ends were cut back, 2 bases at V and 3 bases at J, with 7 bases in the middle. The V gene's germline CDR1 is SGDLS and CDR2 YYNGEE. The CDR3 is 13 amino acids. In nucleotides, the CDR3 is TGTGCCAGCAGCGTTGGGGGAACAGATACGCAGTATTTT. Encoded protein: CASSVGGTDTQYF.

The V call is TRBV6-5, the J call TRBJ2-5, with D perhaps being TRBD1 or TRBD2 (6 bases each). The germline gives CDR1 MNHEY, CDR2 SVGAGI. Trimming shortened V by 4 bases and J by 4 bases, and 16 bases separated the two germline ends. The CDR3 has 15 amino acids. CDR3 amino acids: CASSLQGGGTETQYF. The DNA for the CDR3 is TGTGCCAGCAGTTTACAGGGAGGAGGTACAGAGACCCAGTACTTC.